This passage covers 4 T cell receptor beta chains from one sample sequenced in a study of blood T cell repertoires in COVID-19 (dated by TCRdb to about 2020). The library was made by the immunoSEQ multiplex PCR assay. Held by TCRdb, this immuneACCESS table contains in-frame sequences only and omits some clones. Under half of the omission traces to an unresolved V gene where checked; the cause of the rest is unknown. The sample table holds about 200,000 clones, of which 84% were seen once. The ten top clones hold less than 3.5% of the sample. The sample taken for sequencing was PBMCs or T cells enriched from blood (not recorded which). The receptors were gathered from a woman in her 30s who had been exposed to COVID-19.

DNA of the CDR3: TGTGCCAGCAGCCAATATACAGGAAATGAGGCCGGGGAGCTGTTTTTT. Translated: CASSQYTGNEAGELFF. J is TRBJ2-2 and V is TRBV14; D is possibly TRBD1 (5 bases). Germline V gene sequence: CDR1 SGHDN, CDR2 FVKESK. The ends were cut back, 2 bases at V and 6 bases at J, with 16 bases in the middle. The CDR3 contains 16 residues.

The chain has TRBV7-9 and TRBJ1-1; weak D call: TRBD1 (6 bases). Trimming cost V 5 bases and J 5 bases, with 21 bases left between them. Per germline, CDR1 SEHNR and CDR2 FQNEAQ (reference sequence). The CDR3 has 16 amino acids. The CDR3 is CASSPRPGGGGTEAFF. The DNA for the CDR3 is TGTGCCAGCAGCCCGCGTCCGGGGGGCGGTGGGACTGAAGCTTTCTTT.

This rearrangement joins TRBV9 to TRBJ2-7; D unresolved. The CDR3 is 13 residues long. Germline CDR1 reads SGDLS; CDR2 reads YYNGEE. V was cut by 0 bases and J by 7 bases, with 11 bases left in between. The CDR3 coding sequence is TGTGCCAGCAGCGTAGATGATAAACGGGAGCAGTACTTC. It yields the protein CASSVDDKREQYF.

The chain couples TRBV19 to TRBJ2-5; 10 bases are a match to TRBD1. From germline, CDR1 is LNHDA and CDR2 SQIVND (reference sequence). This CDR3 spans 16 amino acids. The V and J ends lost 6 bases and 5 bases, in that order; junction bases with no gene match: 12. CDR3 sequence: CASSTMRTGGLETQYF. CDR3 DNA sequence: TGTGCCAGTAGCACCATGCGGACAGGGGGATTGGAGACCCAGTACTTC.